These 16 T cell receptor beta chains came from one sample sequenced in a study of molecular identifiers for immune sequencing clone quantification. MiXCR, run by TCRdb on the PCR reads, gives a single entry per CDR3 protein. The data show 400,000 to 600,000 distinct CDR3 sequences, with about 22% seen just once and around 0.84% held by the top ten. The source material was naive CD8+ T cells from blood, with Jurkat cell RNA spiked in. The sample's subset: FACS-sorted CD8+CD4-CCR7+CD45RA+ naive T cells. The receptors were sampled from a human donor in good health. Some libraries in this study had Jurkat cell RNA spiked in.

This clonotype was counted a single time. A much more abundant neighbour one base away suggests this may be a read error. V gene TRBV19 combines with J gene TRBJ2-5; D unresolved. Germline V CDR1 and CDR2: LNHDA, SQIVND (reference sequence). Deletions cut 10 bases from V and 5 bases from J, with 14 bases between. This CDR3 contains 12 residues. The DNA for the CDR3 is TGTGCCACCACGGACGGAGATGAGACCCAGTACTTC. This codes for CATTDGDETQYF.

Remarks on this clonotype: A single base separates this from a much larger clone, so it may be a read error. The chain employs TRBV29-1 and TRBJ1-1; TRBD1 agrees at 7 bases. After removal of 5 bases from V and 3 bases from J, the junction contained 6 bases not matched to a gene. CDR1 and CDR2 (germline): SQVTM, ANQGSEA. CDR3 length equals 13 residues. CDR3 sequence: CSVQGVVHTEAFF. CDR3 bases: TGCAGCGTTCAGGGGGTGGTGCACACTGAAGCTTTCTTT.

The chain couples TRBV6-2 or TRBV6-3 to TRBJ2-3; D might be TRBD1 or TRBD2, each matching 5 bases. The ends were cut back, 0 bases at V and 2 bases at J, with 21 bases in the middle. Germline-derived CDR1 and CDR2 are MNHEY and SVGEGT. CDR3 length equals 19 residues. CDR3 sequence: CASSYSIRNGDQNTDTQYF. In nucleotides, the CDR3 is TGTGCCAGCAGTTACTCGATAAGAAACGGGGACCAGAACACAGATACGCAGTATTTT.

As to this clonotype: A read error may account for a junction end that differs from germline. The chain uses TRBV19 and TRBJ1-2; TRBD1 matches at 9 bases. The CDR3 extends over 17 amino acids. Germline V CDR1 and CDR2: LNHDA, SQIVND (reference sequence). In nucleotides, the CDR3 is TGTGCCAGTAGTATAGATCTTCGGACAGGGGCGTCCTATGGCCACACCTTC. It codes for CASSIDLRTGASYGHTF.

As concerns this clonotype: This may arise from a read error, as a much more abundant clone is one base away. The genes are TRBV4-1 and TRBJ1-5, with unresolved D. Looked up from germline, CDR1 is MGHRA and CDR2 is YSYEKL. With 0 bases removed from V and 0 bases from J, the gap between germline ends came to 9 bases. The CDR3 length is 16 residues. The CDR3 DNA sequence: TGCGCCAGCAGCCAAGAAAGTATAGATAGCAATCAGCCCCAGCATTTT. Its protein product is CASSQESIDSNQPQHF.

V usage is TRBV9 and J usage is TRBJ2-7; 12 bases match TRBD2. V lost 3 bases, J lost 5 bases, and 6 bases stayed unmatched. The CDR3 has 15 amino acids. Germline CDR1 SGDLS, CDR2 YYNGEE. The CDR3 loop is CASSGEGLAGNEQYF. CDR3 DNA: TGTGCCAGCAGCGGAGAGGGACTAGCGGGCAACGAGCAGTACTTC.

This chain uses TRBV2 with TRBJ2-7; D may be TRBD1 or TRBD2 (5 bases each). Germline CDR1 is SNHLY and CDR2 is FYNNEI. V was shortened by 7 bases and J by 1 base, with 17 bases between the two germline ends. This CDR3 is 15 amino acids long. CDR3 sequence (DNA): TGTGCCAGCATGAGGGGTAAACTAGAATCCTACGAGCAGTACTTC. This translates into CASMRGKLESYEQYF. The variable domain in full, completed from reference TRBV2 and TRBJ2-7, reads EPEVTQTPSHQVTQMGQEVILRCVPISNHLYFYWYRQILGQKVEFLVSFYNNEISEKSEIFDDQFSVERPDGSNFTLKIRSTKLEDSAMYFCASMRGKLESYEQYFGPGTRLTVT.

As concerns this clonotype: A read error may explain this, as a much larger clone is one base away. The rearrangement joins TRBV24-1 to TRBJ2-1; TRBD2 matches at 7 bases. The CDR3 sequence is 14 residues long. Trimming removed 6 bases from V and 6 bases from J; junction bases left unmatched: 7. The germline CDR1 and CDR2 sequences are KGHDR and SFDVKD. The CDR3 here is CATSLAGASNEQFF. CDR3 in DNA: TGTGCCACCAGTCTGGCGGGAGCTTCCAATGAGCAGTTCTTC.

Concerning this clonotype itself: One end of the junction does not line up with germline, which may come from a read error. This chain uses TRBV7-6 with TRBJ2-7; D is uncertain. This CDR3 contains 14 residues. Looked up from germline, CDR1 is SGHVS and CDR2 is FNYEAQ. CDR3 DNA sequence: TGTGCCAGCAGCTTAGGTGGAATCGGCCACGAGCAGTGCTTC. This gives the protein CASSLGGIGHEQCF. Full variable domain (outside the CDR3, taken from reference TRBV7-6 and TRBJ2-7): GAGVSQSPRYKVTKRGQDVALRCDPISGHVSLYWYRQALGQGPEFLTYFNYEAQQDKSGLPNDRFSAERPEGSISTLTIQRTEQRDSAMYRCASSLGGIGHEQCFGPGTRLTVT.

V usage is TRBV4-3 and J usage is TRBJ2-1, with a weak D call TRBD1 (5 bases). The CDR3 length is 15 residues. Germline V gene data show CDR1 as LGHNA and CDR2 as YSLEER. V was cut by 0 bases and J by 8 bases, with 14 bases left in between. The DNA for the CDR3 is TGCGCCAGCAGCCAAGAAAGTTGGCAGGGTTATGAGCAGTTCTTC. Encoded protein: CASSQESWQGYEQFF.

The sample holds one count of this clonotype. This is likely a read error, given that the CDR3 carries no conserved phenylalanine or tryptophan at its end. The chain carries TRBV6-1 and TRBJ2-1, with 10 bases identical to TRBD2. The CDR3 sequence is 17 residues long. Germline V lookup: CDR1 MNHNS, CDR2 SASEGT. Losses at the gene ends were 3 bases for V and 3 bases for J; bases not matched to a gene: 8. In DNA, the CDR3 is TGTGCCAGCAGTGACTACCTTACTAGCGGGGTCTACAATGAGCAGTTCCTC. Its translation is CASSDYLTSGVYNEQFL.

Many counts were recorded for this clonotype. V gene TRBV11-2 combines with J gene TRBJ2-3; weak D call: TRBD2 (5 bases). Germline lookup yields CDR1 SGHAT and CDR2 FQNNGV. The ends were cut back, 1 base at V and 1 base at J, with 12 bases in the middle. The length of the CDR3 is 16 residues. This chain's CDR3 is CASSLGYGVRTDTQYF. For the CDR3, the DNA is TGTGCCAGCAGCTTAGGGTACGGGGTTCGCACAGATACGCAGTATTTT.

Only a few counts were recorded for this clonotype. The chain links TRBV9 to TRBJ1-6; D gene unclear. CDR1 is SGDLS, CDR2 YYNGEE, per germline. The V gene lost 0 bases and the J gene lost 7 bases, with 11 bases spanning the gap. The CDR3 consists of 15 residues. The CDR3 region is CASSVDWGGNSPLHF. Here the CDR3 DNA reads TGTGCCAGCAGCGTAGATTGGGGAGGAAATTCACCCCTCCACTTT.

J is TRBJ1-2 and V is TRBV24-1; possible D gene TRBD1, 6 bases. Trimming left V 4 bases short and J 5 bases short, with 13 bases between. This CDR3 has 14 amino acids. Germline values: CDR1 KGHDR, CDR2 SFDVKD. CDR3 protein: CATSDRTVAYGYTF. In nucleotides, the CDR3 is TGTGCCACCAGTGACCGGACAGTAGCTTATGGCTACACCTTC.

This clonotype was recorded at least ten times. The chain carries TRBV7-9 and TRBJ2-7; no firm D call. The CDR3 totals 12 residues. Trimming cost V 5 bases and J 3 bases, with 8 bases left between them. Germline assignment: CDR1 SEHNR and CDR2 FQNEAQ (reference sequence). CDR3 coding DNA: TGTGCCAGCAGCCAGAACTACTACGAGCAGTACTTC. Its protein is CASSQNYYEQYF.

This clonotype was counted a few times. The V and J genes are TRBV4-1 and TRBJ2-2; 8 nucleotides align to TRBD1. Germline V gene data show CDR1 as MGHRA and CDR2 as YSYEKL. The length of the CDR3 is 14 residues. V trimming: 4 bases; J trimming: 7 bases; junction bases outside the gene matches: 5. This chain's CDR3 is CASSPQGAGGELFF. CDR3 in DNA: TGCGCCAGCAGCCCCCAGGGGGCGGGCGGGGAGCTGTTTTTT.